Listed below are T cell receptor beta chains from one sample, sequenced in a study of blood T cell repertoires in COVID-19. Produced via immunoSEQ multiplex PCR; TCRdb's table is partial and in-frame only. The sample yields about 320,000 clones, over 70% seen once. The sample comprised peripheral blood. Receptor source: a woman between 50 and 59 years old with acute or convalescent COVID-19. CDR3s include the opening cysteine and the closing phenylalanine or tryptophan. Each record gives: D gene, J gene, clone size, V gene, CDR3 protein, CDR3 DNA. D genes are given only for firm matches. Size is stated for part of the rows, as once, few or many counts, or as a class when the clone is expanded.

.,TRBJ1-1,.,TRBV5-4,CASSRSLNTEAFF,TGTGCCAGCAGCCGGAGTTTGAACACTGAAGCTTTCTTT
.,TRBJ2-7,.,TRBV4-1,CASSQDRPGVTGYEQYF,TGCGCCAGCAGCCAAGATAGGCCAGGTGTCACCGGCTACGAGCAGTACTTC
TRBD1,TRBJ1-2,.,TRBV30,CAWSRTGAQDGYTF,TGTGCCTGGAGTCGGACAGGGGCCCAGGATGGCTACACCTTC
TRBD1,TRBJ1-5,.,TRBV6-5,CASCRDRSFNQPQHF,TGTGCCAGCTGCCGGGACAGAAGTTTCAATCAGCCCCAGCATTTT
.,TRBJ1-2,.,TRBV7-2,CASSLVAGYYGYTF,TGTGCCAGCAGCTTAGTGGCAGGGTACTATGGCTACACCTTC
.,TRBJ1-2,.,TRBV6-5,CASSGGLRVYGYTF,TGTGCCAGCAGCGGAGGGCTTAGGGTTTATGGCTACACCTTC
TRBD1,TRBJ2-1,.,TRBV7-2,CASSLDRGYEQFF,TGTGCCAGCAGCTTAGACAGGGGCTATGAGCAGTTCTTC
TRBD1,TRBJ1-3,.,TRBV19,CASSFAWTGPISGNTIYF,TGTGCCAGTAGCTTTGCCTGGACAGGACCTATCTCTGGAAACACCATATATTTT
.,TRBJ2-4,.,TRBV6-1,CASSEGGGRPGKNIQYF,TGTGCCAGCAGTGAGGGGGGGGGCCGCCCAGGCAAAAACATTCAGTACTTC
.,TRBJ1-1,.,TRBV7-8,CASSLGQNTEAFF,TGTGCCAGCAGCTTAGGACAGAACACTGAAGCTTTCTTT
TRBD1,TRBJ2-1,.,TRBV30,CAWSSGQGIHEQFF,TGTGCCTGGAGTTCGGGACAGGGTATCCATGAGCAGTTCTTC
.,TRBJ1-1,once,TRBV3-1/TRBV3-2,CASSLMQGEAFF,TGTGCCAGCAGCCTCATGCAGGGTGAAGCTTTCTTT
TRBD2,TRBJ2-5,.,TRBV30,CAWSSGVAETQYF,TGTGCCTGGAGTAGCGGGGTCGCGGAGACCCAGTACTTC
TRBD2,TRBJ2-5,.,TRBV5-1,CASSPRSGSGQETQYF,TGCGCCAGCAGCCCGAGGAGCGGGAGTGGGCAAGAGACCCAGTACTTC
TRBD2,TRBJ2-7,.,TRBV5-1,CASSLEAGTPGEQYF,TGCGCCAGCAGCTTGGAAGCGGGGACGCCGGGCGAGCAGTACTTC
TRBD1,TRBJ1-2,.,TRBV5-1,CASSLNPGQGEVGYTF,TGCGCCAGCAGCTTAAACCCGGGACAGGGAGAAGTTGGCTACACCTTC
TRBD1,TRBJ2-6,.,TRBV6-5,CASTQGAPGANVLTF,TGTGCCAGCACCCAGGGGGCACCTGGGGCCAACGTCCTGACTTTC
TRBD1,TRBJ1-1,.,TRBV9,CASSANRGRDTEAFF,TGTGCCAGCAGCGCTAACAGGGGTAGGGACACTGAAGCTTTCTTT
.,TRBJ1-1,.,TRBV30,CAWSVNKNTEAFF,TGTGCCTGGAGTGTAAATAAGAACACTGAAGCTTTCTTT
TRBD1,TRBJ1-2,.,TRBV24-1,CATSDRQGNGYTF,TGTGCCACCAGTGATCGACAGGGAAACGGCTACACCTTC
.,TRBJ2-3,once,TRBV27,CASSLGGGGRTDTQYF,TGTGCCAGCAGTTTAGGAGGAGGAGGGCGGACAGATACGCAGTATTTT
TRBD1,TRBJ2-5,.,TRBV10-3,CAIRPGTGGGLQETQYF,TGTGCCATCAGACCCGGGACAGGGGGCGGACTACAAGAGACCCAGTACTTC
.,TRBJ1-2,.,TRBV7-3,CASSSRGASDGYTF,TGTGCCAGCAGCTCCCGTGGGGCCTCGGATGGCTACACCTTC
TRBD2,TRBJ2-1,once,TRBV9,CASSVTGGSYNEQFF,TGTGCCAGCAGCGTTACGGGGGGATCCTACAATGAGCAGTTCTTC
TRBD2,TRBJ2-5,.,TRBV10-3,CAISLADRQETQYF,TGTGCCATCAGTCTAGCGGATCGCCAAGAGACCCAGTACTTC
.,TRBJ2-7,few,TRBV29-1,CSVGRDTYYEQYF,TGCAGCGTTGGCCGGGACACTTACTACGAGCAGTACTTC
.,TRBJ1-5,.,TRBV28,CASSPPQGSEQPQHF,TGTGCCAGCAGCCCTCCGCAGGGGAGTGAGCAGCCCCAGCATTTT
.,TRBJ1-2,.,TRBV6-5,CASRFRDKDYGYTF,TGTGCCAGCAGATTCCGGGACAAGGATTATGGCTACACCTTC
TRBD1,TRBJ2-1,.,TRBV2,CASSGQGGAYEQFF,TGTGCCAGCAGTGGACAGGGTGGGGCGTATGAGCAGTTCTTC
TRBD1,TRBJ2-5,.,TRBV28,CAGSGQGWEETQYF,TGTGCCGGATCGGGACAGGGTTGGGAAGAGACCCAGTACTTC
.,TRBJ2-1,.,TRBV12-5,CASGFDRDYEQFF,TGTGCTAGTGGTTTTGACAGGGACTATGAGCAGTTCTTC
TRBD2,TRBJ2-1,.,TRBV9,CASSATSGMYNEQFF,TGTGCCAGCAGCGCGACTAGCGGAATGTACAATGAGCAGTTCTTC
TRBD2,TRBJ2-1,.,TRBV19,CASNLAASGGNEQFF,TGTGCCAGTAACTTGGCGGCTAGCGGGGGCAATGAGCAGTTCTTC
.,TRBJ2-1,.,TRBV27,CASSPQLTDYNEQFF,TGTGCCAGCAGTCCTCAACTCACAGATTACAATGAGCAGTTCTTC
TRBD2,TRBJ2-7,.,TRBV29-1,CSVVLADSYEQYF,TGCAGCGTCGTACTAGCGGATTCCTACGAGCAGTACTTC
.,TRBJ1-1,once,TRBV6-5,CASTPTGRNTEAFF,TGTGCCAGCACCCCTACGGGTCGGAACACTGAAGCTTTCTTT
TRBD1,TRBJ1-1,once,TRBV5-1,CASSLTGDTEAFF,TGCGCCAGCAGCCTGACAGGGGACACTGAAGCTTTCTTT
.,TRBJ1-1,few,TRBV19,CACSGWNTEAFF,TGTGCCTGCTCTGGCTGGAACACTGAAGCTTTCTTT
TRBD2,TRBJ2-1,.,TRBV3-1/TRBV3-2,CASSQEVAGAYNEQFF,TGTGCCAGCAGCCAAGAAGTGGCGGGAGCCTACAATGAGCAGTTCTTC
TRBD2,TRBJ2-7,.,TRBV18,CASSPPMGGSLHYEQYF,TGTGCCAGCTCACCACCGATGGGCGGGAGCCTTCACTACGAGCAGTACTTC
.,TRBJ2-3,.,TRBV5-1,CASSLPGGQTDTQYF,TGCGCCAGCAGCCTCCCCGGGGGGCAAACAGATACGCAGTATTTT
.,TRBJ2-4,.,TRBV21-1,CASLGLAKNIQYF,TGTGCCAGCTTGGGACTAGCCAAAAACATTCAGTACTTC
TRBD2,TRBJ2-3,.,TRBV7-3,CASSSLAGGVADTQYF,TGTGCCAGCAGCTCCCTCGCGGGAGGTGTCGCAGATACGCAGTATTTT
.,TRBJ2-1,once,TRBV19,CASSRWNEQFF,TGTGCCAGTAGCAGATGGAATGAGCAGTTCTTC
TRBD1,TRBJ1-1,.,TRBV30,CAWSPGQGLGNTEAFF,TGTGCCTGGAGCCCGGGACAGGGGTTAGGGAACACTGAAGCTTTCTTT
.,TRBJ1-5,.,TRBV4-2,CASSQEFTGNNQPQHF,TGTGCCAGCAGCCAAGAGTTCACAGGGAACAATCAGCCCCAGCATTTT
.,TRBJ2-1,.,TRBV15,CATSGRPGLGRMFRDEQFF,TGTGCCACCAGCGGCCGGCCTGGCTTGGGGAGAATGTTTCGGGATGAGCAGTTCTTC
.,TRBJ1-5,.,TRBV27,CASSIKGQGYPTQHF,TGTGCCAGCAGTATAAAGGGACAAGGGTACCCTACCCAGCATTTT
TRBD2,TRBJ2-1,.,TRBV5-1,CASSPPREGEQFF,TGCGCCAGCAGCCCCCCCCGGGAGGGGGAGCAGTTCTTC
.,TRBJ2-5,.,TRBV2,CASSGGPDLQETQYF,TGTGCCAGCAGTGGCGGGCCCGACCTCCAAGAGACCCAGTACTTC
.,TRBJ1-4,.,TRBV24-1,CATSSGSREKLFF,TGTGCCACAAGCAGCGGGAGCCGTGAAAAACTGTTTTTT
TRBD1,TRBJ1-1,once,TRBV11-2,CASSIGTASTEAFF,TGTGCCAGCAGCATCGGGACAGCTTCCACTGAAGCTTTCTTT
.,TRBJ2-2,few,TRBV7-8,CASSLETVGELFF,TGTGCCAGCAGCTTAGAAACTGTCGGGGAGCTGTTTTTT
TRBD1,TRBJ1-4,.,TRBV9,CASSVGAFDRATNEKLFF,TGTGCCAGCAGCGTAGGGGCCTTCGACAGGGCGACTAATGAAAAACTGTTTTTT
.,TRBJ2-1,.,TRBV6-5,CASIYAEVSNEQFF,TGTGCCAGCATATATGCGGAGGTTTCCAATGAGCAGTTCTTC